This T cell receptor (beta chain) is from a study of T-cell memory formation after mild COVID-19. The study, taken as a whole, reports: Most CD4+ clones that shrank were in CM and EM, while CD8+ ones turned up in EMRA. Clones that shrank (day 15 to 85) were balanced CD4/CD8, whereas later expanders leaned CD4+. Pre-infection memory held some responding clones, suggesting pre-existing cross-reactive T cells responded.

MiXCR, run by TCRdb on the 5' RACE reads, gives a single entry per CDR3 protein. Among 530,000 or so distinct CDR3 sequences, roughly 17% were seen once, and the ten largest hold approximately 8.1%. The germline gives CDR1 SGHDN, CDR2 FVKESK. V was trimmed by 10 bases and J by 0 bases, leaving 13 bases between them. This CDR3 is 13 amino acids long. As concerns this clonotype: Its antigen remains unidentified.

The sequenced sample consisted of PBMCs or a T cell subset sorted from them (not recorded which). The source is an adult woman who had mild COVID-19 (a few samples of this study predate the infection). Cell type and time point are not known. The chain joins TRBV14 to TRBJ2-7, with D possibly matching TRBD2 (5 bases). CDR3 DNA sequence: TGTGCCACCCAGGAGGATGGCTCCTACGAGCAGTACTTC. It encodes CATQEDGSYEQYF.